Listed here are 20 T cell receptor beta chains from one sample, sequenced in a study of blood T cell repertoires in COVID-19. TCRdb keeps only in-frame clones here, not all; method: immunoSEQ multiplex PCR. The profile shows some 150,000 clones, about 85% of them singletons. The sample comprised peripheral blood. These receptors were taken from a woman aged 70-85 years with acute or convalescent COVID-19.

This rearrangement joins TRBV6-2 or TRBV6-3 to TRBJ1-1; 7 nucleotides match TRBD1. The V gene end was trimmed by 5 bases and the J gene end by 11 bases; junction bases not matched to a gene: 11. Germline lookup yields CDR1 MNHEY and CDR2 SVGEGT. The CDR3 has 13 amino acids. As DNA, the CDR3 is TGTGCCAGCAGTCCCGGACAGGTTGAGGTGGCTTTCTTT. Its translation: CASSPGQVEVAFF.

The rearrangement joins TRBV10-3 to TRBJ1-2, with 7 bases that match TRBD1. Germline-derived CDR1 and CDR2 are ENHRY and SYGVKD. The CDR3 consists of 13 residues. V shed 6 bases and J 0 bases; nucleotides not matched to a gene: 1. For the CDR3, the DNA is TGTGCCATCAGGGACAGGACTAACTATGGCTACACCTTC. Translated: CAIRDRTNYGYTF.

This chain's CDR3 is CASSDQGSNYGYTF. CDR3 in DNA: TGTGCCAGCAGTGACCAGGGATCTAACTATGGCTACACCTTC. The J gene is TRBJ1-2, the V gene TRBV2, with a weak D call TRBD1 (5 bases). CDR1 and CDR2 from the germline V gene are SNHLY and FYNNEI. The CDR3 loop spans 14 amino acids. Trimming cost V 3 bases and J 0 bases, with 8 bases left between them.

The chain couples TRBV5-6 to TRBJ2-3, with 9 bases that match TRBD2. The J segment lost 2 bases and the V segment lost 4 bases, leaving 8 bases of the junction unmatched. Germline V gene lookup returns CDR1 SGHDT and CDR2 YYEEEE. CDR3 length: 16 amino acids. CDR3 protein: CASSHRSGGFTDTQYF. CDR3 sequence (DNA): TGTGCCAGCAGCCATAGGAGCGGGGGGTTCACAGATACGCAGTATTTT.

The chain recombines TRBV5-4 with TRBJ2-3, with D possibly TRBD2 on 5 matching bases. The CDR3 runs to 14 residues. V lost 3 bases and J lost 10, with 18 bases in between. CDR1 and CDR2 from the germline V gene are SGHNT and YYREEE (reference sequence). CDR3 sequence reads: CASSWTSTPSAQYF. The CDR3 DNA reads TGTGCCAGCAGCTGGACTTCTACCCCTTCGGCGCAGTATTTT.

The CDR3 nucleotides are TGTGCCAGCAGTGAAATTATAGGGACAGGATTGAACATTCAGTACTTC. Protein sequence: CASSEIIGTGLNIQYF. The chain couples TRBV6-1 to TRBJ2-4; 8 positions agree with TRBD1. The germline V gene encodes CDR1 MNHNS and CDR2 SASEGT. V lost 2 bases to trimming and J lost 7 bases; unmatched junction nucleotides: 10. This CDR3 spans 16 amino acids.

The rearrangement links TRBV6-5 to TRBJ1-6; 7 bases map to TRBD1. Germline assignment: CDR1 MNHEY and CDR2 SVGAGI. J gave up 7 bases and V 0 bases, and 3 bases lay outside the gene matches. The CDR3 has 15 amino acids. CDR3 protein: CASSYSPGQNSPLHF. DNA of the CDR3: TGTGCCAGCAGTTACTCGCCGGGACAGAATTCACCCCTCCACTTT.

This clone occurred a few times. CDR3 bases: TGTGCCAGCAGGTCGGGGACAGGGGGAGATACGCAGTATTTT. The encoded protein is CASRSGTGGDTQYF. J is TRBJ2-3 and V is TRBV7-2; 11 bases fit TRBD1. Germline V gene sequence: CDR1 SGHTA, CDR2 FQGNSA. The CDR3 covers 14 residues. V was pared by 6 bases and J by 5 bases, with 4 bases of the junction left unmatched.

V gene TRBV7-2 combines with J gene TRBJ1-6; the D gene is possibly TRBD1 (6 bases). From germline, CDR1 is SGHTA and CDR2 FQGNSA. The V and J ends lost 5 bases and 8 bases respectively, with 13 bases between them. The CDR3 runs 14 residues. The CDR3 sequence: CASSTRDIYSPLHF. For the CDR3, the DNA is TGTGCCAGCAGCACCCGGGACATCTATTCACCCCTCCACTTT.

The CDR3 nucleotides are TGTGCCAGCAGTTTCAGGGGTAATGAGCAGTTCTTC. Protein: CASSFRGNEQFF. This rearrangement joins TRBV6-6 to TRBJ2-1; D is possibly TRBD1 (6 bases). The CDR3 consists of 12 residues. The germline V and J ends were trimmed by 4 bases and 7 bases, with 8 bases remaining between them. Germline V gene lookup returns CDR1 MNHNY and CDR2 SVGAGI (reference sequence).

The V and J genes are TRBV7-2 and TRBJ2-3, with 7 bases aligning to TRBD2. This CDR3 is 17 amino acids long. The germline V gene encodes CDR1 SGHTA and CDR2 FQGNSA. V lost 1 base and J lost 6; bases outside the gene matches: 13. CDR3 amino acids: CASSLGVGRGTMDTQYF. CDR3 coding DNA: TGTGCCAGCAGCTTAGGGGTTGGGCGGGGGACTATGGATACGCAGTATTTT.

The gene calls are TRBV5-4 and TRBJ1-3; D may be TRBD1 (5 bases). Trimming left V 0 bases short and J 0 bases short, with 7 bases between. Per germline, CDR1 SGHNT and CDR2 YYREEE (reference sequence). The CDR3 is 15 amino acids. CDR3 bases: TGTGCCAGCAGCTTGGAGCAGGGCTCTGGAAACACCATATATTTT. Amino acids: CASSLEQGSGNTIYF.

V and J are TRBV27 and TRBJ1-2; possible D gene TRBD1, 6 bases. CDR1 and CDR2 (germline): MNHEY, SMNVEV (reference sequence). Trimming removed 5 bases from V and 5 bases from J, with 18 bases in between. The CDR3 has 15 amino acids. The CDR3 here is CASSGLKQGLYGYTF. The CDR3 DNA is TGTGCCAGCAGTGGCCTAAAACAGGGACTATATGGCTACACCTTC.

The chain couples TRBV7-9 to TRBJ2-7, with 8 bases matching TRBD1. This CDR3 has 16 amino acids. Unmatched junction bases numbered 6, after V lost 2 bases and J lost 0 bases. CDR1 is SEHNR, CDR2 FQNEAQ, per germline (reference sequence). CDR3 sequence: CASSLPKGQASYEQYF. The CDR3 DNA reads TGTGCCAGCAGCTTACCAAAGGGACAGGCCTCCTACGAGCAGTACTTC.

The CDR3 nucleotides are TGTGCCAGCAGTCGGAATCGGGACAGTAATGAAAAACTGTTTTTT. This encodes CASSRNRDSNEKLFF. The rearrangement joins TRBV5-4 to TRBJ1-4, with TRBD1 matching 7 bases. After removal of 5 bases from V and 4 bases from J, the junction contained 8 bases not matched to a gene. CDR1 SGHNT and CDR2 YYREEE come from the germline V gene (reference sequence). This CDR3 spans 15 amino acids.

The chain uses TRBV19 and TRBJ1-2, with D hard to call. Germline assignment: CDR1 LNHDA and CDR2 SQIVND (reference sequence). This CDR3 has 14 residues. V was clipped by 1 base and J by 2 bases, with 8 bases between them. Written as DNA, the CDR3 is TGTGCCAGTAGTATAGCGGCGGGGAACTATGGCTACACCTTC. Translated: CASSIAAGNYGYTF.

The chain is built from TRBV12-5 and TRBJ2-7; D unresolved. V was pared by 1 base and J by 0 bases, with 7 bases between. Germline CDR1 reads LGHNT; CDR2 reads FRNRAP. This CDR3 is built from 14 residues. CDR3 nucleotides: TGTGCTAGTGGTTTGGGCAGAAGCTCCTACGAGCAGTACTTC. Its protein is CASGLGRSSYEQYF.

This clone has just one count. This sequence joins TRBV2 and TRBJ2-5; weak D call: TRBD1 (6 bases). Germline V CDR1 and CDR2: SNHLY, FYNNEI. The CDR3 is 14 residues long. V was trimmed by 3 bases and J by 3 bases, leaving 11 bases between them. The CDR3 loop is CASSDRGTKETQYF. The CDR3 nucleotides read TGTGCCAGCAGTGACAGGGGTACAAAAGAGACCCAGTACTTC.

This clone appeared a single time. The chain combines TRBV27 with TRBJ2-2; the match to TRBD2 covers 8 bases. CDR1 and CDR2 (germline): MNHEY, SMNVEV (reference sequence). V lost 3 bases and J lost 2; bases outside the gene matches: 5. The CDR3 spans 16 residues. CDR3 amino acids: CASSLLGLVNTGELFF. The CDR3 DNA reads TGTGCCAGCAGTTTGTTGGGACTAGTCAACACCGGGGAGCTGTTTTTT.

The chain is built from TRBV25-1 and TRBJ1-2, with D possibly being TRBD1 (5 bases). With 4 bases removed from V and 7 bases from J, the gap between germline ends came to 10 bases. The CDR3 has 12 residues. Germline assignment: CDR1 MGHDK and CDR2 SYGVNS. The CDR3 bases are TGTGCCAGCAGTGCGCAGGGTCTTGGCTACACCTTC. Translating gives CASSAQGLGYTF.